A single sample is the source of the 25 T cell receptor beta chains below, sequenced in a study of post-analysis software for immune sequencing data. For these TCRs, the target antigens are not known. Unique molecular identifiers were present in the TCR beta cDNA libraries. TCRdb processed the PCR reads anew with MiXCR; each CDR3 protein has one entry. This sample has some 690,000 distinct CDR3 sequences, with 25% to 30% found just once. Findings of the study overall: TRBV5-6, TRBV5-1 and TRBV20-1 were among four to six TRBV segments more frequent in patients than controls.

The sample comprised blood. These receptors originate from a girl aged 5 to 17 with multiple sclerosis.

In regard to this clonotype: One junction end disagrees with the germline gene, perhaps due to a read error. V gene TRBV9 combines with J gene TRBJ2-3, with 8 bases identical to TRBD2. Germline CDR1 and CDR2: SGDLS and YYNGEE. The CDR3 sequence is 15 residues long. The CDR3 nucleotides read TGTGCCAGCAGCGCCTTAGCGGGAATCGGCGATACGCGGTATTTT. As protein: CASSALAGIGDTRYF.

This chain uses TRBV6-1 with TRBJ2-1, with 7 bases aligning to TRBD1. This CDR3 spans 17 amino acids. Trimming at V came to 4 bases and at J to 0 bases, leaving 9 bases not matched to a gene. Germline values: CDR1 MNHNS, CDR2 SASEGT. In nucleotides, the CDR3 is TGTGCCAGCAGTGCCCGATGGGACAGAAACTCCTACAATGAGCAGTTCTTC. Translation gives CASSARWDRNSYNEQFF.

V usage is TRBV6-2 or TRBV6-3 and J usage is TRBJ2-7; 9 nucleotides line up with TRBD2. There are 17 residues in the CDR3. Germline-derived CDR1 and CDR2 are MNHEY and SVGEGT. Trimming took 0 bases from V and 6 from J; bases not matched to a gene: 12. The CDR3 region is CASSYSASGIPSGEQYF. CDR3 bases: TGTGCCAGCAGTTACTCTGCTAGCGGGATCCCTTCGGGCGAGCAGTACTTC.

The V and J genes are TRBV20-1 and TRBJ1-1; D uncertain. The CDR3 totals 11 residues. Trimming cost V 6 bases and J 6 bases, with 11 bases left between them. Per germline, CDR1 DFQATT and CDR2 SNEGSKA (reference sequence). The chain's CDR3 is CSASSAAEAFF. The CDR3 coding sequence is TGCAGTGCCAGTAGTGCTGCTGAAGCTTTCTTT.

This chain uses TRBV7-8 with TRBJ1-4; D remains ambiguous. Germline V gene sequence: CDR1 SGHVS, CDR2 FQNEAQ. The ends were cut back, 5 bases at V and 8 bases at J, with 15 bases in the middle. The CDR3 has 14 amino acids. CDR3 coding DNA: TGTGCCAGCAGCCCTAGTGGCCTAGGGGAAAAACTGTTTTTT. Translated: CASSPSGLGEKLFF.

In regard to this clonotype: The conserved final phenylalanine or tryptophan is absent from the CDR3, which likely points to a read error. The rearrangement uses TRBV6-5 and TRBJ2-7, with 10 bases identical to TRBD1. The V gene end was trimmed by 3 bases and the J gene end by 1 base; junction bases not matched to a gene: 3. The CDR3 covers 15 residues. Germline V CDR1 and CDR2: MNHEY, SVGAGI. The CDR3 spells CASSYGTGVSYEQYC. For the CDR3, the DNA is TGTGCCAGCAGTTATGGGACAGGGGTGTCCTACGAGCAGTACTGC.

The gene calls are TRBV5-6 and TRBJ2-1; 9 nucleotides align to TRBD2. CDR3 length: 16 residues. V shed 0 bases and J 7 bases; nucleotides not matched to a gene: 8. Germline V gene data show CDR1 as SGHDT and CDR2 as YYEEEE. This CDR3 reads CASSLVWREGLNEQFF. The CDR3, as DNA: TGTGCCAGCAGCTTGGTGTGGCGGGAGGGCCTAAATGAGCAGTTCTTC.

CDR3 in DNA: TGTGCCAGCAGTCCAAGCCGAGGGGTGGGCGAGCAGTACTTC. Its translation is CASSPSRGVGEQYF. The chain couples TRBV27 to TRBJ2-5; either TRBD1 or TRBD2 may supply D (5 bases each). Matching the DNA end better, TRBJ2-7 makes the J call doubtful. The CDR3 runs to 14 residues. Germline CDR1 reads MNHEY; CDR2 reads SMNVEV (reference sequence).

This chain uses TRBV7-2 with TRBJ2-5, with 10 bases fitting TRBD2. The DNA matches TRBJ2-7 better at its end, which makes the J call doubtful. This CDR3 is built from 16 residues. Germline V CDR1 and CDR2: SGHTA, FQGNSA. DNA of the CDR3: TGTGCCAGCAGCTTAGAGGTCTTAGCGGGAGGCGACGAGCAGTACTTC. This translates into CASSLEVLAGGDEQYF.

The CDR3 spells CSRAGGNTDTQYF. The CDR3 DNA reads TGCAGTCGGGCGGGGGGGAACACAGATACGCAGTATTTT. The chain is built from TRBV20-1 and TRBJ2-3, with 9 bases aligning to TRBD2. This CDR3 contains 13 residues. CDR1 is DFQATT and CDR2 is SNEGSKA in the germline V gene (reference sequence). V shed 8 bases and J 2 bases; nucleotides not matched to a gene: 5.

The CDR3: CSARAGNNEQFF. DNA for the CDR3: TGCAGTGCTAGAGCGGGGAACAATGAGCAGTTCTTC. This sequence joins TRBV20-1 and TRBJ2-1, with TRBD2 as a possible D gene (5 bases). The CDR3 length is 12 residues. CDR1 and CDR2 from the germline V gene are DFQATT and SNEGSKA (reference sequence). Trimming took 1 base from V and 5 from J, leaving 6 bases between them.

This chain connects TRBV20-1 to TRBJ2-5, with D unclear. The CDR3 totals 13 residues. CDR1 and CDR2 from the germline V gene are DFQATT and SNEGSKA (reference sequence). Deletions cut 6 bases from V and 1 base from J, with 12 bases between. CDR3 region: CSASLSPQETQYF. The DNA of the CDR3 is TGCAGTGCCTCCCTAAGCCCCCAAGAGACCCAGTACTTC.

The chain couples TRBV28 to TRBJ1-4; D not resolved. The CDR3 has 14 residues. V lost 2 bases and J 5 bases, leaving 9 bases between the germline ends. CDR1 is MDHEN, CDR2 SYDVKM, per germline. For the CDR3, the DNA is TGTGCCAGCAGTTTAATGACCCTAAATGAAAAACTGTTTTTT. This codes for CASSLMTLNEKLFF.

This clonotype was seen ten or more times. This sequence joins TRBV20-1 and TRBJ1-2, with D hard to call. V was pared by 0 bases and J by 8 bases, with 10 bases between. The germline V gene has CDR1 DFQATT and CDR2 SNEGSKA (reference sequence). CDR3 length: 12 residues. The DNA of the CDR3 is TGCAGTGCTAGAGATCTGGGGATCGGCTACACCTTC. It encodes CSARDLGIGYTF.

This clonotype was counted between two and nine times. The chain uses TRBV20-1 and TRBJ2-7; D is possibly TRBD1 or TRBD2 (5 bases each). Germline lookup yields CDR1 DFQATT and CDR2 SNEGSKA (reference sequence). The CDR3 runs to 12 residues. The V end lost 4 bases, the J end lost 2 bases, and 9 bases lay between the germline ends. The CDR3 reads CSAIRGPYEQYF. In DNA form, the CDR3 reads TGCAGTGCTATACGGGGCCCCTACGAGCAGTACTTC.

V is TRBV4-1 and J is TRBJ1-5; 11 nucleotides match TRBD1. The germline CDR1 and CDR2 sequences are MGHRA and YSYEKL. V was clipped by 5 bases and J by 0 bases; unmatched bases: 9. The CDR3 covers 18 residues. This CDR3 reads CASSSGQGADYSNQPQHF. CDR3 nucleotides: TGCGCCAGCAGCTCCGGACAGGGGGCAGATTATAGCAATCAGCCCCAGCATTTT.

This clonotype turned up a few times. CDR3 loop: CSVPRQGFGDNYGYTF. CDR3 nucleotide sequence: TGCAGCGTCCCTCGACAGGGGTTCGGGGATAACTATGGCTACACCTTC. V is TRBV29-1 and J is TRBJ1-2; 8 nucleotides agree with TRBD1. The CDR3 totals 16 residues. Germline V gives CDR1 SQVTM, CDR2 ANQGSEA. J was trimmed by 1 base and V by 6 bases; bases with no gene match: 13.

The CDR3 coding sequence is TGTGCCAGCAGCTTGTACGACAGCCTAGCCAAAAACATTCAGTACTTC. Amino acids: CASSLYDSLAKNIQYF. V usage is TRBV5-4 and J usage is TRBJ2-4, with D possibly being TRBD1 (5 bases). The germline V gene has CDR1 SGHNT and CDR2 YYREEE (reference sequence). Trimming pared 1 base from V and 0 bases from J, leaving 11 bases between. This CDR3 contains 16 residues.

The chain couples TRBV9 to TRBJ1-5, with 7 bases lining up with TRBD1. Germline loops: CDR1 SGDLS, CDR2 YYNGEE. This CDR3 comprises 14 residues. Trimming took 3 bases from V and 7 from J; bases not matched to a gene: 7. The CDR3 protein is CASSGGVGGQPQHF. CDR3 in DNA: TGTGCCAGCAGCGGAGGGGTAGGGGGCCAGCCCCAGCATTTT. The variable domain in full, with the rest retrieved from reference TRBV9 and TRBJ1-5, is DSGVTQTPKHLITATGQRVTLRCSPRSGDLSVYWYQQSLDQGLQFLIQYYNGEERAKGNILERFSAQQFPDLHSELNLSSLELGDSALYFCASSGGVGGQPQHFGDGTRLSIL.

This chain joins TRBV6-2 or TRBV6-3 and TRBJ1-5; D gene ambiguous. Germline V gene lookup returns CDR1 MNHEY and CDR2 SVGEGT. The CDR3 runs 15 residues. Trimming pared 2 bases from V and 2 bases from J, leaving 10 bases between. DNA for the CDR3: TGTGCCAGCAGTTACGGACCTTCGGGCAATCAGCCCCAGCATTTT. Translation: CASSYGPSGNQPQHF.

The chain employs TRBV10-3 and TRBJ1-2; D not certain. The CDR3 spans 18 residues. Germline-derived CDR1 and CDR2 are ENHRY and SYGVKD. V lost 3 bases to trimming and J lost 2 bases, with 22 bases between them. CDR3 sequence reads: CAISDPWRVPDFNYGYTF. In nucleotides, the CDR3 is TGTGCCATCAGTGACCCCTGGAGAGTCCCAGACTTCAACTATGGCTACACCTTC.

Points on this clonotype: At one end, the junction sequence differs from germline, possibly due to a read error. V usage is TRBV4-2 and J usage is TRBJ1-1; no clear D. The germline V gene encodes CDR1 LGHNA and CDR2 YNFKEQ. The CDR3 is 15 residues long. The CDR3 DNA follows: TGTGCCAGCAACCAAGATAGGCGGGCGGACACTGAAGCTTTCTTT. It yields the protein CASNQDRRADTEAFF.

This clonotype was counted between two and nine times. The chain combines TRBV11-2 with TRBJ2-5; 11 bases line up with TRBD2. Germline trimming cut 1 base from V and 7 bases from J; bases unmatched to any gene: 5. The CDR3 runs to 15 residues. Germline CDR1 and CDR2: SGHAT and FQNNGV. As DNA, the CDR3 is TGTGCCAGCAGCTTAGCCGGGACTAGCGGAGGGACCCAGTACTTC. This translates into CASSLAGTSGGTQYF.

The chain uses TRBV11-2 and TRBJ2-5, with D possibly being TRBD2 (6 bases). Germline CDR1 is SGHAT and CDR2 is FQNNGV. This CDR3 region has 15 residues. V gave up 5 bases and J gave up 4 bases, with 17 bases separating them. This chain's CDR3 is CASSPRGGTLETQYF. In DNA, the CDR3 is TGTGCCAGCAGCCCCCGAGGCGGGACTTTAGAGACCCAGTACTTC.

This clonotype was seen a handful of times. Written as DNA, the CDR3 is TGCGCCAGCAGCCCCCGGACGGGAAGGGGTCCGGGTGAGCAGTTCTTC. Translation: CASSPRTGRGPGEQFF. The V gene is TRBV5-1, the J gene TRBJ2-1, with D perhaps being TRBD1 or TRBD2 (5 bases each). CDR1 is SGHRS and CDR2 is YFSETQ in the germline V gene. The V and J ends lost 4 bases and 9 bases respectively, with 23 bases between them. The CDR3 spans 16 residues. The whole variable domain, filled in from reference TRBV5-1 and TRBJ2-1, reads KAGVTQTPRYLIKTRGQQVTLSCSPISGHRSVSWYQQTPGQGLQFLFEYFSETQRNKGNFPGRFSGRQFSNSRSEMNVSTLELGDSALYLCASSPRTGRGPGEQFFGPGTRLTVL.